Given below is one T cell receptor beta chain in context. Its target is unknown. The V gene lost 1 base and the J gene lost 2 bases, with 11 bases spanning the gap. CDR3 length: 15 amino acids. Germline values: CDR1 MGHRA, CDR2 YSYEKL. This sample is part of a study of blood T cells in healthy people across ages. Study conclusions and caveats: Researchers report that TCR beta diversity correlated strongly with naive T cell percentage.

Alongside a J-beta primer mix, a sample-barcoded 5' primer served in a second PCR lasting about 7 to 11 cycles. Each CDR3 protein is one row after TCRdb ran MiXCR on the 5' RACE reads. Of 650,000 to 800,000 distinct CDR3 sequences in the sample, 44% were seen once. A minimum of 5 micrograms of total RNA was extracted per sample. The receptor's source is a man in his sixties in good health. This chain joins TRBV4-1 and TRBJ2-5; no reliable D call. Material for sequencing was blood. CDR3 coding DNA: TGCGCCAGCAGCCAAGGTGAAACTCAACAAGAGACCCAGTACTTC. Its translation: CASSQGETQQETQYF.